Described below is a single T cell receptor beta chain sequence and its context. This sample was included in a study of T cell changes during pregnancy in multiple sclerosis. Clones were sequenced by immunoSEQ multiplex PCR, and TCRdb holds only the in-frame ones, with some missing. The sample has roughly 80,000 clones, about 92% seen once. This CDR3 comprises 14 residues. Per germline, CDR1 MGHRA and CDR2 YSYEKL. V was cut by 2 bases and J by 0 bases, with 5 bases left in between. The material was peripheral blood, obtained before pregnancy. The rearrangement joins TRBV4-1 to TRBJ1-3, with D unclear. The origin of this receptor is a female donor with multiple sclerosis, enrolled in a pregnancy study. The CDR3 DNA reads TGCGCCAGCAGCCAAACAAGCTCTGGAAACACCATATATTTT. Its protein is CASSQTSSGNTIYF.